This entry lists 29 T cell receptor beta chains sequenced from one sample in a study of T cells in Graves' hyperthyroidism and ophthalmopathy. Researchers took RNA transcripts and amplified the TCR beta CDR3 regions from them. The HTBI primer set served for first-round RT-PCR of the TCR CDR3. Via MiXCR, TCRdb re-called the multiplex PCR reads, giving one row per CDR3 protein. This table has a few hundred thousand distinct CDR3 sequences, 25% appearing once. The material sequenced was blood. The receptors were gathered from a man over 45 with Graves' hyperthyroidism.

The chain employs TRBV3-1 and TRBJ2-3; 12 bases line up with TRBD2. Looked up from germline, CDR1 is LGHDT and CDR2 is YNNKEL (reference sequence). With V trimmed by 1 base and J by 5 bases, 7 bases remained unmatched. The CDR3 has 17 amino acids. The CDR3 DNA follows: TGTGCCAGCAGCCAAGGACTAGCGGGAGCAGGTGGAGATACGCAGTATTTT. It translates to CASSQGLAGAGGDTQYF.

This clonotype was seen ten or more times. This CDR3 reads CASSRAGVNTEAFF. The CDR3 DNA sequence: TGCGCCAGCAGCCGGGCGGGGGTGAACACTGAAGCTTTCTTT. The rearrangement links TRBV5-1 to TRBJ1-1; TRBD1 might be the D (5 bases). V gave up 4 bases and J gave up 0 bases, with 10 bases separating them. Germline V gives CDR1 SGHRS, CDR2 YFSETQ. The CDR3 has 14 residues.

This clonotype appeared many times. This sequence joins TRBV12-3 or TRBV12-4 and TRBJ2-7; a possible D gene is TRBD2 (5 bases). The CDR3 totals 13 residues. Between the trimmed V and J ends, which lost 3 bases and 5 bases, there was a span of 11 bases. CDR3 region: CASSFILRDEQYF. The CDR3, as DNA: TGTGCCAGCAGTTTTATCTTGCGGGACGAGCAGTACTTC.

This clonotype was recorded a few times. The chain recombines TRBV5-1 with TRBJ2-7, with D maybe TRBD1 (7 bases). Per the germline V gene, CDR1 is SGHRS and CDR2 is YFSETQ. This CDR3 contains 13 residues. V lost 2 bases and J lost 6, with 12 bases in between. CDR3 DNA: TGCGCCAGCAGCTTAGACAGGGACTTCGAGCAGTACTTC. It encodes CASSLDRDFEQYF.

The chain has TRBV5-1 and TRBJ2-5; the D gene could be TRBD1 or TRBD2 (5 bases each). The germline V and J ends were trimmed by 4 bases and 4 bases, with 14 bases remaining between them. This CDR3 region has 14 residues. Germline V CDR1 and CDR2: SGHRS, YFSETQ. The CDR3 here is CASSMGRLGETQYF. In DNA, the CDR3 is TGCGCCAGCAGCATGGGACGGCTAGGAGAGACCCAGTACTTC.

The chain links TRBV14 to TRBJ2-7; 8 nucleotides line up with TRBD2. The J segment lost 0 bases and the V segment lost 4 bases, leaving 5 bases of the junction unmatched. The CDR3 contains 15 residues. CDR1 is SGHDN and CDR2 is FVKESK in the germline V gene. CDR3 sequence: CASSLYGTSSYEQYF. The CDR3 DNA follows: TGTGCCAGCAGCCTCTACGGGACTAGCTCCTACGAGCAGTACTTC.

This chain connects TRBV3-1 to TRBJ2-7, with D possibly TRBD1 on 5 matching bases. V shed 1 base and J shed 4 bases, with 14 bases lying between them. The CDR3 is made up of 15 amino acids. CDR1 is LGHDT and CDR2 is YNNKEL in the germline V gene (reference sequence). In DNA form, the CDR3 reads TGTGCCAGCAGCCAAGTGCGGCAGGGCTCATACGAGCAGTACTTC. The encoded protein is CASSQVRQGSYEQYF.

J is TRBJ1-5 and V is TRBV9; D gene ambiguous. Germline CDR1 SGDLS, CDR2 YYNGEE. Trimming left V 0 bases short and J 1 base short, with 8 bases between. This CDR3 has 15 amino acids. This CDR3 reads CASSVEANSNQPQHF. The CDR3 bases are TGTGCCAGCAGCGTAGAGGCCAACAGCAATCAGCCCCAGCATTTT.

This clonotype was seen once. V is TRBV5-6 and J is TRBJ2-5; the D gene is possibly TRBD2 (6 bases). CDR1 is SGHDT and CDR2 is YYEEEE in the germline V gene. V lost 4 bases to trimming and J lost 13 bases, with 20 bases between them. The CDR3 runs 13 residues. The CDR3 region has the DNA TGTGCCAGCAGCGGGACTTCCGCACAAACTGGGTACTTC. It yields the protein CASSGTSAQTGYF.

This chain uses TRBV11-3 with TRBJ2-1; 9 bases align to TRBD1. Losses at the gene ends were 4 bases for V and 2 bases for J; bases not matched to a gene: 12. The CDR3 extends over 18 amino acids. Germline values: CDR1 SGHNT, CDR2 YENEEA. The CDR3 protein is CASSSTDRGWGPYNEQFF. CDR3 DNA sequence: TGTGCCAGCAGCTCAACGGACAGGGGATGGGGGCCCTACAATGAGCAGTTCTTC. Looking up the rest from reference TRBV11-3 and TRBJ2-1 gives the full variable domain: EAGVVQSPRYKIIEKKQPVAFWCNPISGHNTLYWYLQNLGQGPELLIRYENEEAVDDSQLPKDRFSAERLKGVDSTLKIQPAELGDSAVYLCASSSTDRGWGPYNEQFFGPGTRLTVL.

The chain links TRBV20-1 to TRBJ2-3; TRBD2 aligns across 9 bases. The V gene end was trimmed by 6 bases and the J gene end by 1 base; junction bases not matched to a gene: 11. The CDR3 is 16 residues long. Germline CDR1 is DFQATT and CDR2 is SNEGSKA (reference sequence). The CDR3 is CSASSGSNRGTDTQYF. CDR3 nucleotides: TGCAGTGCAAGTAGCGGGAGTAACCGAGGCACAGATACGCAGTATTTT.

The chain is built from TRBV7-2 and TRBJ1-5; D possibly corresponds to TRBD1 (6 bases). Trimming took 1 base from V and 5 from J, leaving 15 bases between them. Germline values: CDR1 SGHTA, CDR2 FQGNSA. The CDR3 spans 16 residues. The CDR3 DNA follows: TGTGCCAGCAGCTTAGGCTACAGGGATGGGGATCAGCCCCAGCATTTT. Protein product: CASSLGYRDGDQPQHF.

V and J are TRBV28 and TRBJ2-1; 7 positions match TRBD2. This CDR3 contains 16 residues. V dropped 5 bases and J dropped 6; count of bases not matched to a gene: 13. CDR1 MDHEN and CDR2 SYDVKM come from the germline V gene. The CDR3 DNA reads as TGTGCCAGCAGTCGGGGAAAGGGAGGGCCCGTCAATGAGCAGTTCTTC. Protein sequence: CASSRGKGGPVNEQFF. Combining the CDR3 with reference TRBV28 and TRBJ2-1 gives the whole variable domain DVKVTQSSRYLVKRTGEKVFLECVQDMDHENMFWYRQDPGLGLRLIYFSYDVKMKEKGDIPEGYSVSREKKERFSLILESASTNQTSMYLCASSRGKGGPVNEQFFGPGTRLTVL.

The chain recombines TRBV29-1 with TRBJ1-5; D call uncertain. Germline values: CDR1 SQVTM, CDR2 ANQGSEA. There are 15 residues in the CDR3. V lost 1 base to trimming and J lost 0 bases, with 10 bases between them. CDR3 loop: CSVEVGAGSNQPQHF. The CDR3, as DNA: TGCAGCGTTGAAGTGGGCGCGGGTAGCAATCAGCCCCAGCATTTT.

For this clonotype: A clone one base away is much larger, so this may be a read error. The V call is TRBV13, the J call TRBJ2-2; TRBD1 is a possible D gene (5 bases). Germline CDR1 PRHDT, CDR2 FYEKMQ (reference sequence). CDR3 size: 13 residues. For the CDR3, the DNA is TGTGCCAGCGGCTTTCAGGGTGCCGGGGAGCTGTTTTTT. It codes for CASGFQGAGELFF.

This clonotype showed up many times. This rearrangement joins TRBV30 to TRBJ2-7; D is tentatively TRBD1 or TRBD2 (5 bases each). Trimming removed 7 bases at V and 3 bases at J, with 13 bases between. This CDR3 is built from 12 residues. Germline loops: CDR1 GTSNPN, CDR2 SVGIG (reference sequence). In DNA form, the CDR3 reads TGTGCCTTCCAAGGGGACGGCTACGAGCAGTACTTC. Its translation: CAFQGDGYEQYF.

The rearrangement links TRBV7-6 to TRBJ1-1; D unclear. The germline V gene has CDR1 SGHVS and CDR2 FNYEAQ. V lost 8 bases to trimming and J lost 6 bases, with 7 bases between them. This CDR3 contains 10 residues. This CDR3 reads CASPSAEAFF. CDR3 DNA sequence: TGTGCCAGCCCCAGCGCTGAAGCTTTCTTT.

In this sample, this clonotype turned up a few times. This chain connects TRBV28 to TRBJ1-1; 9 bases match TRBD1. Losses at the gene ends were 8 bases for V and 1 base for J; bases not matched to a gene: 5. The CDR3 is made up of 14 amino acids. CDR1 is MDHEN, CDR2 SYDVKM, per germline. CDR3 loop: CASGRQGGNTEAFF. The CDR3 DNA is TGTGCCAGCGGTAGACAGGGGGGGAACACTGAAGCTTTCTTT.

The chain is built from TRBV13 and TRBJ1-6; 9 bases are shared with TRBD1. There are 17 residues in the CDR3. With V trimmed by 2 bases and J by 7 bases, 9 bases remained unmatched. CDR1 and CDR2 (germline): PRHDT, FYEKMQ (reference sequence). The CDR3 is CASSLRLSDRGNSPLHF. In DNA form, the CDR3 reads TGTGCCAGCAGCTTACGCCTGTCGGACAGGGGAAATTCACCCCTCCACTTT.

This clonotype was detected only a few times. V is TRBV20-1 and J is TRBJ2-3; D may correspond to TRBD1 or TRBD2 (5 bases each). V lost 3 bases to trimming and J lost 4 bases, with 14 bases between them. The CDR3 is 14 amino acids. The germline V gene has CDR1 DFQATT and CDR2 SNEGSKA (reference sequence). The CDR3 DNA sequence: TGCAGTGCTAGTCCGGGGCTTGCGGCAGATACGCAGTATTTT. Translating it yields CSASPGLAADTQYF.

This clonotype was detected many times. The chain carries TRBV20-1 and TRBJ1-2; tentatively, D is TRBD1 (5 bases). CDR1 DFQATT and CDR2 SNEGSKA come from the germline V gene (reference sequence). CDR3 length equals 13 residues. Deletions cut 6 bases from V and 4 bases from J, with 15 bases between. This chain's CDR3 is CSAFTQGSYGYTF. DNA of the CDR3: TGCAGTGCCTTCACTCAGGGTTCCTATGGCTACACCTTC.

The rearrangement uses TRBV28 and TRBJ1-2; D is possibly TRBD1 (6 bases). The CDR3 extends over 14 amino acids. Trimming took 2 bases from V and 6 from J, leaving 13 bases between them. Germline CDR1 reads MDHEN; CDR2 reads SYDVKM. CDR3: CASSLLTGNHGYTF. CDR3 nucleotides: TGTGCCAGCAGTTTACTAACAGGGAACCATGGCTACACCTTC.

This clonotype showed up many times. This sequence joins TRBV28 and TRBJ2-2; 7 positions agree with TRBD1. The V segment lost 5 bases and the J segment 6 bases; nucleotides outside the gene matches: 12. Germline loops: CDR1 MDHEN, CDR2 SYDVKM. The CDR3 is 16 residues long. CDR3 nucleotide sequence: TGTGCCAGCAGTGCGCCACAGGGGTTAAACGCCGGGGAGCTGTTTTTT. It yields the protein CASSAPQGLNAGELFF.

A few counts support this clonotype. CDR3 coding DNA: TGTGCCAGCAGCCAAGACCGCTTTGAGGACGAGCAGTACTTC. It specifies CASSQDRFEDEQYF. The chain has TRBV7-9 and TRBJ2-7, with D uncertain. Germline assignment: CDR1 SEHNR and CDR2 FQNEAQ (reference sequence). V was shortened by 5 bases and J by 5 bases, with 16 bases between the two germline ends. The CDR3 totals 14 residues.

The V and J genes are TRBV19 and TRBJ1-5; D is unresolved. CDR1 LNHDA and CDR2 SQIVND come from the germline V gene (reference sequence). The CDR3 runs 14 residues. V lost 4 bases and J lost 1, with 8 bases in between. The chain's CDR3 is CASSTGRSNQPQHF. CDR3 nucleotide sequence: TGTGCCAGTAGTACGGGGAGAAGCAATCAGCCCCAGCATTTT.

The rearrangement uses TRBV10-3 and TRBJ2-3; D might be TRBD1 (7 bases). Germline CDR1 reads ENHRY; CDR2 reads SYGVKD. This CDR3 has 13 amino acids. Trimming removed 7 bases from V and 5 bases from J, with 13 bases in between. Here the CDR3 DNA reads TGTGCCATCAATCAGGGGGGAATAGATACGCAGTATTTT. Protein product: CAINQGGIDTQYF.

This clonotype was detected many times. This rearrangement joins TRBV6-2 or TRBV6-3 to TRBJ2-5; D might be TRBD1 (6 bases). This CDR3 has 15 amino acids. V was trimmed by 8 bases and J by 4 bases, leaving 20 bases between them. Germline V gene data show CDR1 as MNHEY and CDR2 as SVGEGT. DNA of the CDR3: TGTGCCAGCGACCGGGGACACCTAATTGGAGAGACCCAGTACTTC. This encodes CASDRGHLIGETQYF.

This clonotype was seen repeatedly, ten times or more. The chain recombines TRBV3-1 with TRBJ2-7; 9 bases line up with TRBD1. Unmatched junction bases numbered 4, after V lost 1 base and J lost 6 bases. The CDR3 totals 14 residues. CDR1 LGHDT and CDR2 YNNKEL come from the germline V gene (reference sequence). The DNA of the CDR3 is TGTGCCAGCAGCCAAGTCGCGACAGGGGGCGAGCAGTACTTC. The encoded protein is CASSQVATGGEQYF.

This clonotype was recorded many times. The chain employs TRBV12-3 or TRBV12-4 and TRBJ1-1, with D perhaps TRBD1 (6 bases). The CDR3 loop spans 13 amino acids. With 4 bases removed from V and 6 bases from J, the gap between germline ends came to 12 bases. DNA for the CDR3: TGTGCCAGCAGTTCAATCAGGGGTGCTGAAGCTTTCTTT. Amino acid sequence: CASSSIRGAEAFF.